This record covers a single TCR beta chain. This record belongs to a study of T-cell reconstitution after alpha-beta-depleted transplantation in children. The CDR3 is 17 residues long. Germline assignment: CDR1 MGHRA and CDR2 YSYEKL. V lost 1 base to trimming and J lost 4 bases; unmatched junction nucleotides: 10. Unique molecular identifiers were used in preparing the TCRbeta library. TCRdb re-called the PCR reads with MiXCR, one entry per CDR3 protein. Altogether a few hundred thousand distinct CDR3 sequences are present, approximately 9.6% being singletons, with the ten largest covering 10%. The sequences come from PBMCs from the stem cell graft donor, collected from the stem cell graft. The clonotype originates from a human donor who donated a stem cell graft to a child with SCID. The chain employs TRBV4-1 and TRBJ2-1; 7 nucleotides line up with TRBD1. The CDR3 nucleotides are TGCGCCAGCAGCCAAGGGGTGACAGGGCAGAGGTACAATGAGCAGTTCTTC. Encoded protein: CASSQGVTGQRYNEQFF.